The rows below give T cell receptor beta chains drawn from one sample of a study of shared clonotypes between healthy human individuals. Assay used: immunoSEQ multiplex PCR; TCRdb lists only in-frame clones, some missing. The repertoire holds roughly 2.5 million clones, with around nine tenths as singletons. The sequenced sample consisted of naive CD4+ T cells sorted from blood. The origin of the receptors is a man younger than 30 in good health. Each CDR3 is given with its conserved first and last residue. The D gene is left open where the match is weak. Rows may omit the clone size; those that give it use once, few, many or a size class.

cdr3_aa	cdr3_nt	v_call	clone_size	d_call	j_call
CASSQEWLANTGELFF	TGTGCCAGCAGCCAAGAATGGCTAGCGAACACCGGGGAGCTGTTTTTT	TRBV4-2	NA	NA	TRBJ2-2
CASSDDRGPTDTQYF	TGTGCCAGCAGCGATGACAGGGGGCCGACAGATACGCAGTATTTT	TRBV6-1	once	TRBD1	TRBJ2-3
CASSLEQGSSYEQYF	TGCGCCAGCAGCCTGGAACAGGGGTCATCCTACGAGCAGTACTTC	TRBV4-1	NA	TRBD1	TRBJ2-7
CASSYERRGQGDTQYF	TGTGCCAGCAGTTATGAACGGAGGGGGCAAGGAGATACGCAGTATTTT	TRBV6-5	NA	NA	TRBJ2-3
CASSFLTGTDTQYF	TGCGCCAGCAGCTTCCTGACAGGGACAGATACGCAGTATTTT	TRBV5-1	NA	TRBD1	TRBJ2-3
CASSLKGGEGQPQHF	TGCGCCAGCAGCTTAAAGGGGGGCGAGGGTCAGCCCCAGCATTTT	TRBV5-1	NA	NA	TRBJ1-5
CASSQADRVLFF	TGTGCCAGCAGTCAAGCCGACAGGGTCCTCTTCTTC	TRBV6-5	NA	TRBD1	TRBJ1-2
CASTGDYGYTF	TGTGCCAGTACAGGGGATTATGGCTACACCTTC	TRBV6-1	NA	TRBD1	TRBJ1-2
CSVEQLNNEQFF	TGCAGCGTTGAACAGCTTAACAATGAGCAGTTCTTC	TRBV29-1	NA	NA	TRBJ2-1
CASSRQGREQYF	TGTGCCAGCTCACGACAGGGTCGGGAGCAGTACTTC	TRBV18	NA	TRBD1	TRBJ2-7
CASSEAETSTDTQYF	TGTGCCAGCAGTGAAGCGGAAACTAGCACAGATACGCAGTATTTT	TRBV2	NA	NA	TRBJ2-3
CASSHPSTDTQYF	TGCGCCAGCAGCCACCCTAGCACAGATACGCAGTATTTT	TRBV4-1	NA	NA	TRBJ2-3
CATGGKGQRPQETQYF	TGTGCCACGGGGGGAAAGGGACAGCGGCCTCAAGAGACCCAGTACTTC	TRBV6-4	NA	NA	TRBJ2-5
CASSPLNGGNTIYF	TGTGCCAGCAGCCCTCTCAACGGCGGAAACACCATATATTTT	TRBV9	NA	NA	TRBJ1-3
CASSYSLTNEKLFF	TGTGCCAGCAGTTACTCCCTGACTAATGAAAAACTGTTTTTT	TRBV6-6	NA	NA	TRBJ1-4
CASSLSQGYEQYF	TGTGCCAGCAGCCTCTCACAGGGCTACGAGCAGTACTTC	TRBV4-2	NA	NA	TRBJ2-7
CASSLQGTRNYGYTF	TGTGCCAGCAGTTTGCAGGGCACAAGGAACTATGGCTACACCTTC	TRBV28	NA	NA	TRBJ1-2
CAARTSGKGSETQYF	TGTGCCGCCCGGACTAGCGGGAAGGGGTCGGAGACCCAGTACTTC	TRBV2	NA	TRBD2	TRBJ2-5
CASSPDRFRGNTIYF	TGTGCCAGCAGCCCAGACAGGTTTAGAGGAAACACCATATATTTT	TRBV9	NA	NA	TRBJ1-3
CAWSTGGGLDYGYTF	TGTGCCTGGAGTACCGGGGGAGGGCTAGACTATGGCTACACCTTC	TRBV30	NA	NA	TRBJ1-2
CASSPQAGPDPEKLFF	TGTGCCAGCAGCCCACAAGCGGGCCCTGATCCCGAAAAACTGTTTTTT	TRBV4-2	NA	NA	TRBJ1-4
CASRPSGGGTGELFF	TGTGCCAGCAGGCCTAGCGGGGGAGGGACCGGGGAGCTGTTTTTT	TRBV6-5	NA	TRBD2	TRBJ2-2
CASSQGRTNEKLFF	TGTGCCAGCTCCCAGGGACGGACCAATGAAAAACTGTTTTTT	TRBV18	NA	NA	TRBJ1-4
CASSRGQQETQYF	TGTGCCAGCAGCCGGGGCCAACAAGAGACCCAGTACTTC	TRBV2	NA	NA	TRBJ2-5
CASRGANYGYTF	TGCGCCAGCAGGGGGGCTAACTATGGCTACACCTTC	TRBV5-1	NA	NA	TRBJ1-2
CASRGQNEKLFF	TGCGCCAGCAGAGGACAGAATGAAAAACTGTTTTTT	TRBV5-1	NA	NA	TRBJ1-4
CAWGLAGVVGELFF	TGTGCCTGGGGGCTAGCGGGAGTCGTCGGGGAGCTGTTTTTT	TRBV30	few	TRBD2	TRBJ2-2
CASSFGSSNQPQHF	TGTGCCAGCAGCTTCGGATCGAGCAATCAGCCCCAGCATTTT	TRBV7-2	few	NA	TRBJ1-5
CAIYDAYEQYF	TGTGCCATCTACGACGCCTACGAGCAGTACTTC	TRBV10-3	NA	NA	TRBJ2-7
CASSLWGTSGSKGETQYF	TGTGCCAGCAGCTTATGGGGGACTAGCGGGAGTAAAGGGGAGACCCAGTACTTC	TRBV7-2	NA	TRBD2	TRBJ2-5
CASSKQEFSGNTIYF	TGTGCCAGCAGCAAACAGGAGTTCTCTGGAAACACCATATATTTT	TRBV7-9	few	NA	TRBJ1-3
CASSFWLAGIDEQFF	TGTGCCAGCAGCTTCTGGCTAGCGGGAATCGATGAGCAGTTCTTC	TRBV7-9	NA	TRBD2	TRBJ2-1
CASRRSRDRTYEQYF	TGTGCCAGCAGAAGATCCCGGGACCGAACCTACGAGCAGTACTTC	TRBV6-5	NA	NA	TRBJ2-7
CASSRMGGLTDTQYF	TGTGCCAGCAGCCGTATGGGGGGCTTGACAGATACGCAGTATTTT	TRBV5-4	NA	NA	TRBJ2-3
CASSSRLAGGLYNEQFF	TGTGCCAGCAGCTCCCGACTAGCGGGAGGGCTCTACAATGAGCAGTTCTTC	TRBV7-2	NA	TRBD2	TRBJ2-1
CASSIPTRGTYQETQYF	TGTGCCAGCAGTATTCCCACCCGCGGGACCTACCAAGAGACCCAGTACTTC	TRBV28	NA	NA	TRBJ2-5
CASSLGTELYNSPLHF	TGCGCCAGCAGCTTGGGGACAGAACTCTATAATTCACCCCTCCACTTT	TRBV5-1	NA	NA	TRBJ1-6
CASSLVRSGGGTDTQYF	TGTGCCAGCAGCTTAGTTCGGAGCGGGGGTGGGACAGATACGCAGTATTTT	TRBV7-2	NA	TRBD2	TRBJ2-3
CASSTVGSTYEQYF	TGTGCCAGCAGTACGGTCGGGTCTACCTACGAGCAGTACTTC	TRBV6-5	once	NA	TRBJ2-7
CASSYGSVGGNTIYF	TGTGCCAGCAGTTACGGATCGGTCGGCGGAAACACCATATATTTT	TRBV6-5	NA	NA	TRBJ1-3
CASSGEEGTQYF	TGTGCCAGCAGCGGGGAAGAAGGTACGCAGTATTTT	TRBV5-4	NA	NA	TRBJ2-3
CASSFYIELAKNIQYF	TGTGCCAGTAGTTTTTACATCGAACTAGCCAAAAACATTCAGTACTTC	TRBV19	NA	NA	TRBJ2-4
CASSFGSGTSSYNEQFF	TGTGCCAGCAGTTTTGGTAGCGGGACGAGCTCCTACAATGAGCAGTTCTTC	TRBV27	NA	TRBD2	TRBJ2-1
CASSKEGTTNEKLFF	TGTGCCAGCAGCAAAGAGGGGACAACTAATGAAAAACTGTTTTTT	TRBV11-1	NA	NA	TRBJ1-4
CASSITGTDEETQYF	TGTGCCAGCAGCATCACCGGGACAGACGAAGAGACCCAGTACTTC	TRBV21-1	NA	NA	TRBJ2-5
CASSTPGQGVEKLFF	TGTGCCAGCAGTACGCCGGGACAGGGTGTTGAAAAACTGTTTTTT	TRBV6-6	NA	TRBD1	TRBJ1-4
CASSEGARVYGYTF	TGTGCCAGCAGTGAGGGGGCGCGGGTCTATGGCTACACCTTC	TRBV6-1	NA	NA	TRBJ1-2